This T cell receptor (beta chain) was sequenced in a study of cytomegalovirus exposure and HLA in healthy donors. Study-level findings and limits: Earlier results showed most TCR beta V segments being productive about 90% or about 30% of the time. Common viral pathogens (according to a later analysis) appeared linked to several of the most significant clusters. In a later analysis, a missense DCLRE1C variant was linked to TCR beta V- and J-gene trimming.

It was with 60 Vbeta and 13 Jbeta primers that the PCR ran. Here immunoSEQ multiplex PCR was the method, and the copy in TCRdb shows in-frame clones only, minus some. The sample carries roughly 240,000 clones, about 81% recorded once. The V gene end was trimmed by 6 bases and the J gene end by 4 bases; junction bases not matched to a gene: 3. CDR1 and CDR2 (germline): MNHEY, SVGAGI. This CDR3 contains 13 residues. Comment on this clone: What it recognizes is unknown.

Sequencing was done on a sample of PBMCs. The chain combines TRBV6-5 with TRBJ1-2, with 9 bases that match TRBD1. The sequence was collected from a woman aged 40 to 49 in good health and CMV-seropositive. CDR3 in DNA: TGTGCCAGCAGGGACAGGGGTTCCTATGGCTACACCTTC. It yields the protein CASRDRGSYGYTF.